The 14 T cell receptor beta chains presented below share a single source sample, sequenced in a study of cytomegalovirus exposure and HLA in healthy donors. The PCR employed 60 Vbeta primers together with 13 Jbeta primers. Only in-frame clones appear in the TCRdb table, and some are missing; sequencing was by immunoSEQ multiplex PCR. The sample lists about 100,000 clones; just under 80% were seen once. The sequencing sample was made of PBMCs. Receptors were obtained from a man aged 25 to 40 in good health and CMV-seronegative.

This clone was observed a few times. This chain joins TRBV4-1 and TRBJ1-1; no clear D. Germline V gene data show CDR1 as MGHRA and CDR2 as YSYEKL. V dropped 1 base and J dropped 11 bases, with 20 bases sitting between them. This CDR3 has 15 residues. In DNA form, the CDR3 reads TGCGCCAGCAGCCAAGGAGGGCCTGGGTTAGTGGGGGCTTTCTTT. This sequence encodes CASSQGGPGLVGAFF.

This rearrangement joins TRBV30 to TRBJ1-1, with 7 bases lining up with TRBD1. Germline V gene sequence: CDR1 GTSNPN, CDR2 SVGIG (reference sequence). Losses at the gene ends were 0 bases for V and 4 bases for J; bases not matched to a gene: 5. This CDR3 has 14 residues. CDR3 DNA sequence: TGTGCCTGGAGTGTACTAACAGGGGCCACTGAAGCTTTCTTT. This sequence encodes CAWSVLTGATEAFF.

This clone was counted between two and nine times. This chain connects TRBV7-2 to TRBJ2-2, with TRBD2 identical over 7 bases. The CDR3 runs to 16 residues. CDR1 and CDR2 from the germline V gene are SGHTA and FQGNSA. The V and J ends lost 5 bases and 3 bases, in that order; junction bases with no gene match: 9. The CDR3 nucleotides read TGTGCCAGCAGCGGCGGCCGGGCGGGAGACACCGGGGAGCTGTTTTTT. Translation: CASSGGRAGDTGELFF.

The chain uses TRBV7-8 and TRBJ2-2; 9 bases match TRBD1. The germline V gene encodes CDR1 SGHVS and CDR2 FQNEAQ. The CDR3 contains 15 residues. V lost 4 bases to trimming and J lost 4 bases; unmatched junction nucleotides: 4. CDR3 in amino acids: CASSSGQGSTGELFF. For the CDR3, the DNA is TGTGCCAGCAGCTCCGGACAGGGGTCCACCGGGGAGCTGTTTTTT.

This CDR3 is CASRGTGEYQPQHF. The CDR3 bases are TGCGCCAGCAGGGGGACAGGGGAATACCAGCCCCAGCATTTT. The chain couples TRBV10-2 to TRBJ1-5, with 10 bases lining up with TRBD1. The CDR3 totals 14 residues. Per germline, CDR1 WSHSY and CDR2 SAAADI. The J segment lost 7 bases and the V segment lost 6 bases, leaving 6 bases of the junction unmatched.

The rearrangement joins TRBV28 to TRBJ2-3; TRBD1 aligns across 9 bases. The germline gives CDR1 MDHEN, CDR2 SYDVKM. V dropped 10 bases and J dropped 1; count of bases not matched to a gene: 3. CDR3 length: 13 residues. Here the CDR3 reads CANRDRGTDTQYF. The CDR3 nucleotides are TGTGCCAACAGGGACAGGGGCACAGATACGCAGTATTTT.

Here the CDR3 reads CASSLGGLQPYAEAFF. Written as DNA, the CDR3 is TGTGCCAGCAGTTTGGGAGGACTCCAACCTTATGCTGAAGCTTTCTTT. This rearrangement joins TRBV28 to TRBJ1-1; unclear D gene. Germline CDR1 MDHEN, CDR2 SYDVKM. The V and J ends lost 3 bases and 6 bases respectively, with 20 bases between them. CDR3 length: 16 residues.

The chain combines TRBV2 with TRBJ1-5, with unresolved D. This CDR3 is 15 amino acids long. Trimming removed 6 bases from V and 0 bases from J, with 12 bases in between. Germline CDR1 SNHLY, CDR2 FYNNEI. The CDR3 protein is CASRAGDNSNQPQHF. The CDR3 region has the DNA TGTGCCAGCAGGGCGGGAGATAATAGCAATCAGCCCCAGCATTTT.

V and J are TRBV19 and TRBJ2-7; D gene uncertain. Germline CDR1 LNHDA, CDR2 SQIVND (reference sequence). Trimming cost V 5 bases and J 3 bases, with 11 bases left between them. CDR3 length: 13 amino acids. The chain's CDR3 is CASSLAESYEQYF. The CDR3 DNA sequence: TGTGCCAGTAGTTTGGCGGAGAGCTACGAGCAGTACTTC.

This chain joins TRBV18 and TRBJ1-1; D possibly corresponds to TRBD1 (5 bases). Trimming shortened V by 3 bases and J by 4 bases, and 9 bases separated the two germline ends. The CDR3 is 13 amino acids. CDR1 and CDR2 (germline): KGHSH, LQKENI. The CDR3 reads CASSPGGFTEAFF. CDR3 bases: TGTGCCAGCTCACCGGGGGGATTCACTGAAGCTTTCTTT.

This clone was detected once. CDR3 sequence: CASVPGQIPGELFF. The CDR3 bases are TGTGCCAGCGTTCCGGGACAGATCCCCGGGGAGCTGTTTTTT. The gene calls are TRBV19 and TRBJ2-2, with 7 bases lining up with TRBD1. This CDR3 comprises 14 residues. V shed 9 bases and J 6 bases; nucleotides not matched to a gene: 10. Germline V gene sequence: CDR1 LNHDA, CDR2 SQIVND (reference sequence).

The chain joins TRBV4-1 to TRBJ2-5, with TRBD2 as a possible D gene (7 bases). This CDR3 has 14 amino acids. Germline V gives CDR1 MGHRA, CDR2 YSYEKL. Trimming cost V 4 bases and J 4 bases, with 13 bases left between them. The CDR3 here is CASSRQRGGETQYF. The CDR3 nucleotides are TGCGCCAGCAGCCGACAAAGGGGGGGAGAGACCCAGTACTTC.

The J gene is TRBJ2-7, the V gene TRBV29-1, with D unclear. This CDR3 contains 10 residues. Per the germline V gene, CDR1 is SQVTM and CDR2 is ANQGSEA. The V gene lost 0 bases and the J gene lost 5 bases, with 2 bases spanning the gap. The CDR3 DNA follows: TGCAGCGTTGAAGACGACGAGCAGTACTTC. Its translation: CSVEDDEQYF.

This chain joins TRBV30 and TRBJ2-7, with D possibly matching TRBD1 (6 bases). CDR1 and CDR2 (germline): GTSNPN, SVGIG (reference sequence). V was trimmed by 1 base and J by 4 bases, leaving 8 bases between them. The CDR3 length is 12 residues. This CDR3 reads CAWSATGYEQYF. CDR3 sequence (DNA): TGTGCCTGGAGTGCTACAGGGTACGAGCAGTACTTC. Drawing the rest from reference TRBV30 and TRBJ2-7, the complete variable domain is SQTIHQWPATLVQPVGSPLSLECTVEGTSNPNLYWYRQAAGRGLQLLFYSVGIGQISSEVPQNLSASRPQDRQFILSSKKLLLSDSGFYLCAWSATGYEQYFGPGTRLTVT.